This T cell receptor beta chain was sequenced for a study of memory CD4+ T cells and cytomegalovirus serostatus. V lost 4 bases and J lost 4; bases outside the gene matches: 15. Germline CDR1 reads SQVTM; CDR2 reads ANQGSEA. The CDR3 runs 16 residues. The method was immunoSEQ multiplex PCR; TCRdb's version includes in-frame clones alone and lacks a portion of them. The sample lists 50,000 or so clones, about four fifths occurring once. The sort gate was single viable CD3+CD4+CD8-CD45RO+ cells for memory CD4+ T cells. This chain connects TRBV29-1 to TRBJ2-7; TRBD1 matches at 8 bases. The sequence was obtained from an adult in good health and CMV-seronegative. Material: memory CD4+ T cells from blood. The CDR3 spells CSVVGSKRTGTYEQYF. The CDR3 coding sequence is TGCAGCGTTGTCGGTTCCAAGAGGACAGGGACTTACGAGCAGTACTTC.